Listed here are 2 T cell receptor beta chains from one sample, sequenced in a study of blood T cell repertoires in COVID-19. The protocol was immunoSEQ multiplex PCR, while the TCRdb copy is restricted to in-frame clones and leaves out a portion. The sample lists 200,000 to 300,000 clones, about 91% occurring once. Material: PBMCs or T cells enriched from blood (not recorded which). Receptor source: a woman between 40 and 50 years old with acute COVID-19.

The chain carries TRBV7-9 and TRBJ2-6; D is ambiguous. CDR1 is SEHNR and CDR2 is FQNEAQ in the germline V gene (reference sequence). The CDR3 is 15 amino acids. Trimming removed 4 bases from V and 1 base from J, with 8 bases in between. The CDR3 region has the DNA TGTGCCAGCAGCTCCCCCCGGTCTGGGGCCAACGTCCTGACTTTC. Translating gives CASSSPRSGANVLTF.

The chain carries TRBV6-5 and TRBJ2-1, with 9 positions matching TRBD1. Germline-derived CDR1 and CDR2 are MNHEY and SVGAGI. The CDR3 runs 14 residues. The J segment lost 6 bases and the V segment lost 10 bases, leaving 10 bases of the junction unmatched. CDR3 in DNA: TGTGCCACCAATGGGGACAGGGTCGGCAATGAGCAGTTCTTC. Amino acid sequence: CATNGDRVGNEQFF.